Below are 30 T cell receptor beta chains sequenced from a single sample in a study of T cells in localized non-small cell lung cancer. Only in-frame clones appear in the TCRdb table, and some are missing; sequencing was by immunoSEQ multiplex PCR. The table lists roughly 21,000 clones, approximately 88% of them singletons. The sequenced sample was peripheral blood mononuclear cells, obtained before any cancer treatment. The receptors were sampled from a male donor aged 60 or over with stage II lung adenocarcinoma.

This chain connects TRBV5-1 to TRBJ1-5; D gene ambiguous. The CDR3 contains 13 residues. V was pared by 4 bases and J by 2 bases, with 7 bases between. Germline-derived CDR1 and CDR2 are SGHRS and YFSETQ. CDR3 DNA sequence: TGCGCCAGCAGCCCCATAGGCAATCAGCCCCAGCATTTT. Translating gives CASSPIGNQPQHF.

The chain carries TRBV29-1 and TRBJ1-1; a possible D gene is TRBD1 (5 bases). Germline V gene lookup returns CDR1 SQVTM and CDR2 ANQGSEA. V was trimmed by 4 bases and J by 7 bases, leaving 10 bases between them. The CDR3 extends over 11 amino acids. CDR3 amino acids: CSVVRQGEAFF. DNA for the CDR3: TGCAGCGTTGTTCGGCAGGGTGAAGCTTTCTTT.

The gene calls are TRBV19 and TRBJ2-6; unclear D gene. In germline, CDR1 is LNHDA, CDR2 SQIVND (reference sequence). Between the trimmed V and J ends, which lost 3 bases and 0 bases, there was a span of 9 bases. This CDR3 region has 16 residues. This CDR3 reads CASSMNPHSGANVLTF. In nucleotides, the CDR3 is TGTGCCAGTAGTATGAACCCACACTCTGGGGCCAACGTCCTGACTTTC.

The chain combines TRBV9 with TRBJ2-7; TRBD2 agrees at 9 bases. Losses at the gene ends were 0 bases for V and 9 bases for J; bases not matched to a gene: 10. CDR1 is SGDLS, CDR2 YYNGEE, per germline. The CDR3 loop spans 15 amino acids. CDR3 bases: TGTGCCAGCAGCGTAGCCCCCGGCGGGAGGGCGACGCAGTACTTC. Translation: CASSVAPGGRATQYF.

The CDR3 sequence is CSPAGYNEQFF. The CDR3 DNA sequence: TGCAGTCCAGCGGGTTACAATGAGCAGTTCTTC. V is TRBV20-1 and J is TRBJ2-1; D is possibly TRBD2 (6 bases). The V end lost 8 bases, the J end lost 4 bases, and 9 bases lay between the germline ends. CDR1 and CDR2 from the germline V gene are DFQATT and SNEGSKA (reference sequence). This CDR3 has 11 residues.

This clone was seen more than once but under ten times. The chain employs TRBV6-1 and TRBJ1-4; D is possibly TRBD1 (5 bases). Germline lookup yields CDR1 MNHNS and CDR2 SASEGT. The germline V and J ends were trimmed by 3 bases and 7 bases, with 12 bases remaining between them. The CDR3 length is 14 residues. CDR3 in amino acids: CASSDSGLGEKLFF. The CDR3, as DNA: TGTGCCAGCAGTGATTCGGGGCTGGGTGAAAAACTGTTTTTT.

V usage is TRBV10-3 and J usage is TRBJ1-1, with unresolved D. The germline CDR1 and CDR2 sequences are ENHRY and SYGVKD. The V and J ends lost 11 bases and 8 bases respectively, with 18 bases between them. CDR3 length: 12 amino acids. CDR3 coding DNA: TGTGCCGCGATGAACGGACCCATGGAAGCTTTCTTT. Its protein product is CAAMNGPMEAFF.

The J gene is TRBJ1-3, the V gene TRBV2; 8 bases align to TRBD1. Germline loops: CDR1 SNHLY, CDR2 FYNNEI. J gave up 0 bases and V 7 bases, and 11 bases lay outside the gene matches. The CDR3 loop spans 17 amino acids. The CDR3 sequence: CASTGQVGLFSGNTIYF. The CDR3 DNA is TGTGCCAGCACGGGACAGGTGGGATTATTCTCTGGAAACACCATATATTTT.

CDR3 coding DNA: TGCGCCAGCAGTGAGACCCCCCTAGGGGCCAATGAGCAGTTCTTC. It is translated as CASSETPLGANEQFF. The genes are TRBV10-1 and TRBJ2-1; the D gene is possibly TRBD1 (5 bases). Germline loops: CDR1 WNHNN, CDR2 SYGVQD (reference sequence). The V end was cut by 2 bases, the J end by 6 bases, with 14 bases between. This CDR3 spans 15 amino acids.

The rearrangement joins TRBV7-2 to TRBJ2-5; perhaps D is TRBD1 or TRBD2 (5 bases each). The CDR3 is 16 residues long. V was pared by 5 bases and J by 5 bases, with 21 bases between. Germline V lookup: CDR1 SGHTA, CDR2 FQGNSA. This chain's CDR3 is CASSASAGLEGETQYF. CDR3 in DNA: TGTGCCAGCAGCGCGTCAGCCGGGCTTGAGGGGGAGACCCAGTACTTC.

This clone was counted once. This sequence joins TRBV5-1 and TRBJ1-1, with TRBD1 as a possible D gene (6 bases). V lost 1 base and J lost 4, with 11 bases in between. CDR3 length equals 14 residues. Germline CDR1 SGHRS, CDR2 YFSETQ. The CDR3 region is CASSLSGQFTEAFF. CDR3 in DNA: TGCGCCAGCAGCTTGAGCGGACAGTTCACTGAAGCTTTCTTT.

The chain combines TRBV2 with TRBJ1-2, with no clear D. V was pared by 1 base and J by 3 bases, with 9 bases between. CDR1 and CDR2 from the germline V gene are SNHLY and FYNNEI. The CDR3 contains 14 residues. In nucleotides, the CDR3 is TGTGCCAGCAGTGAAGGCCCGGCCCACTATGGCTACACCTTC. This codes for CASSEGPAHYGYTF.

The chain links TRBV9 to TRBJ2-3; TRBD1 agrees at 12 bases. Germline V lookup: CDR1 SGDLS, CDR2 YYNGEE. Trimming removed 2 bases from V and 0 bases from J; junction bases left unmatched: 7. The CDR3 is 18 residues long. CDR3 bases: TGTGCCAGCAGCGTGCTACCGGGACAGGGGGCCAGCACAGATACGCAGTATTTT. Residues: CASSVLPGQGASTDTQYF.

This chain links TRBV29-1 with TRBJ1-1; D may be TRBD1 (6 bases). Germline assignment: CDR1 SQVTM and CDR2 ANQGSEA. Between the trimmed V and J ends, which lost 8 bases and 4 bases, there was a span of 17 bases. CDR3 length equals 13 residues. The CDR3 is CSLGGGLGTEAFF. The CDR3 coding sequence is TGCAGCCTCGGAGGGGGGTTAGGCACTGAAGCTTTCTTT.

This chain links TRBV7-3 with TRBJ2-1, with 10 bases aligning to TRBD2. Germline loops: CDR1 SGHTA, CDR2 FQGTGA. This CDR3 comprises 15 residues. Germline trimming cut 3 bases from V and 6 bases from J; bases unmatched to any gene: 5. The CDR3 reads CASSLGTSDSNEQFF. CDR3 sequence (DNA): TGTGCCAGCAGCTTGGGGACTAGCGATTCCAATGAGCAGTTCTTC. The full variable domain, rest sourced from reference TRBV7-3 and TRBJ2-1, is GAGVSQTPSNKVTEKGKYVELRCDPISGHTALYWYRQSLGQGPEFLIYFQGTGAADDSGLPNDRFFAVRPEGSVSTLKIQRTERGDSAVYLCASSLGTSDSNEQFFGPGTRLTVL.

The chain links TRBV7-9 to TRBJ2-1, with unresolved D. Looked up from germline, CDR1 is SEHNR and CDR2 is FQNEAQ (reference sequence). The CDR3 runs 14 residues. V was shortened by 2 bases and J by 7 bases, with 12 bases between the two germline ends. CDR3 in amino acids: CASSLPLNGNEQFF. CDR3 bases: TGTGCCAGCAGCTTACCCCTCAATGGAAATGAGCAGTTCTTC.

The CDR3 DNA sequence: TGTGCCAGCAGTCCGTGGGGACAGCAAAATCAGCCCCAGCATTTT. Amino acids: CASSPWGQQNQPQHF. J is TRBJ1-5 and V is TRBV6-1; TRBD1 matches at 7 bases. Germline V gene data show CDR1 as MNHNS and CDR2 as SASEGT. Trimming cost V 5 bases and J 4 bases; bases outside gene matches: 8. This CDR3 region has 15 residues.

This CDR3 is CASSLAGIYGYTF. The CDR3 DNA reads TGTGCCAGCAGCTTGGCAGGGATCTATGGCTACACCTTC. This sequence joins TRBV5-8 and TRBJ1-2, with TRBD1 as a possible D gene (5 bases). The V end was cut by 0 bases, the J end by 4 bases, with 7 bases between. Germline lookup yields CDR1 SGHTS and CDR2 YDEGEE. This CDR3 is built from 13 residues. Full variable domain (rest looked up from reference TRBV5-8 and TRBJ1-2): EAGVTQSPTHLIKTRGQQATLRCSPISGHTSVYWYQQALGLGLQFLLWYDEGEERNRGNFPPRFSGRQFPNYSSELNVNALELEDSALYLCASSLAGIYGYTFGSGTRLTVV.

The CDR3 nucleotides read TGTGCCAGCAGTAGGATAGAAAACACCGGGGAGCTGTTTTTT. Amino acid sequence: CASSRIENTGELFF. V usage is TRBV27 and J usage is TRBJ2-2; the D is unclear. Germline V gene lookup returns CDR1 MNHEY and CDR2 SMNVEV (reference sequence). The CDR3 is made up of 14 amino acids. Trimming pared 5 bases from V and 2 bases from J, leaving 9 bases between.

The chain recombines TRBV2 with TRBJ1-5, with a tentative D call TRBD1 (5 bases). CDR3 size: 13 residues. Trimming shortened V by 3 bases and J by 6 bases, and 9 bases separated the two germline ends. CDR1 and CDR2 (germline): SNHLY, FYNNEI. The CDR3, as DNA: TGTGCCAGCAGTGAGGGGGGGGGTCAGCCCCAGCATTTT. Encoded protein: CASSEGGGQPQHF. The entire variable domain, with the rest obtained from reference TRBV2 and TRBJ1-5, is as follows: EPEVTQTPSHQVTQMGQEVILRCVPISNHLYFYWYRQILGQKVEFLVSFYNNEISEKSEIFDDQFSVERPDGSNFTLKIRSTKLEDSAMYFCASSEGGGQPQHFGDGTRLSIL.

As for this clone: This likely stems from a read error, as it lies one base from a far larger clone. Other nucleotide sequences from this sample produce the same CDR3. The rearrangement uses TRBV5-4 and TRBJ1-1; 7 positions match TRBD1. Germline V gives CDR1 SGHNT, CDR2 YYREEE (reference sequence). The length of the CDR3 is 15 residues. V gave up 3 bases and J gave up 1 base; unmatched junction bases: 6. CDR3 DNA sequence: TGTGCCAGCAGCTACGGACAGGTCACGAACACTGAAGCTTTCTTT. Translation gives CASSYGQVTNTEAFF.

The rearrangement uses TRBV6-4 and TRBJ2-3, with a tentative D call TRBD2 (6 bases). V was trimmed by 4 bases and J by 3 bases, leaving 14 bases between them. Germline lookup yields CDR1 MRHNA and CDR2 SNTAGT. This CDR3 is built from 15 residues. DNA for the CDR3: TGTGCCAGCAGTGGTCAGCCCGGAGGGACAGATACGCAGTATTTT. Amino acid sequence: CASSGQPGGTDTQYF.

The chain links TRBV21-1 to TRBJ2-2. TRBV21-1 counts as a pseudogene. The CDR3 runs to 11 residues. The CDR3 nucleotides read TGTGCCAGCAGCGGGGGCGGGGAGCTGTTTTTT. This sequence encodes CASSGGGELFF.

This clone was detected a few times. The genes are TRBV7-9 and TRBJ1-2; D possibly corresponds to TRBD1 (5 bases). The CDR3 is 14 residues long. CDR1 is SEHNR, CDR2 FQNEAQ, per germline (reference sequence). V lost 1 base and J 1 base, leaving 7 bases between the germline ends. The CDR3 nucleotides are TGTGCCAGCAGCTTAGGGGGACTTAACTATGGCTACACCTTC. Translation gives CASSLGGLNYGYTF.

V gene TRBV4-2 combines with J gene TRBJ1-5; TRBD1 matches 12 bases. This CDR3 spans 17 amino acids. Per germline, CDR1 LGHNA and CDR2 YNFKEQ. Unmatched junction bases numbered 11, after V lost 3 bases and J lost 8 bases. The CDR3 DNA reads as TGTGCCAGCAGCCACGCGCCGGGACAGGGGGCTGGGGAGCCCCAGCATTTT. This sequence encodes CASSHAPGQGAGEPQHF.

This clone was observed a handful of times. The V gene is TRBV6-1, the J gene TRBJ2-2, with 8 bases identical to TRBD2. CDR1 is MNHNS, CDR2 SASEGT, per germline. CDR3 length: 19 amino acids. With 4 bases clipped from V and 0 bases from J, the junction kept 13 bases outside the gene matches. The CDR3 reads CASSVSLYERESNTGELFF. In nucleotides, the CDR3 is TGTGCCAGCAGTGTTTCTTTATATGAGCGGGAGTCGAACACCGGGGAGCTGTTTTTT.

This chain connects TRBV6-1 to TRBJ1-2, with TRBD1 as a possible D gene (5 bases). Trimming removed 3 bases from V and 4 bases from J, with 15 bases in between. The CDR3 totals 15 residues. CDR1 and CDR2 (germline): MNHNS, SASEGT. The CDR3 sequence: CASSEGGVNPYGYTF. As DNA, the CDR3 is TGTGCCAGCAGTGAGGGGGGGGTTAACCCCTATGGCTACACCTTC.

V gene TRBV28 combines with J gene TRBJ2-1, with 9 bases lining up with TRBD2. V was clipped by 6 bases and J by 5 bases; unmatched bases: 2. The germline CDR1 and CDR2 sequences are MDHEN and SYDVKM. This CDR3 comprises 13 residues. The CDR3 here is CASRGTSNNEQFF. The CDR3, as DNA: TGTGCCAGCAGAGGGACTAGCAACAATGAGCAGTTCTTC.

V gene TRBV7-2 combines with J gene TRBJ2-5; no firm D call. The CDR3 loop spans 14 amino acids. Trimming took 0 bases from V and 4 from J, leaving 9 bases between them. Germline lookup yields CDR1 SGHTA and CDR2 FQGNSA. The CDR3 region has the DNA TGTGCCAGCAGCTTAGCGGGTCTGGGAGAGACCCAGTACTTC. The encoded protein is CASSLAGLGETQYF.

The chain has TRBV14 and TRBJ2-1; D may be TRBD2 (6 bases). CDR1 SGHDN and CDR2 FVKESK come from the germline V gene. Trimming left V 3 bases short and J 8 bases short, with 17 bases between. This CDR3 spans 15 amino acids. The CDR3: CASSQYTGRRDEQFF. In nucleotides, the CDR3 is TGTGCCAGCAGCCAGTATACGGGGAGGAGGGATGAGCAGTTCTTC.